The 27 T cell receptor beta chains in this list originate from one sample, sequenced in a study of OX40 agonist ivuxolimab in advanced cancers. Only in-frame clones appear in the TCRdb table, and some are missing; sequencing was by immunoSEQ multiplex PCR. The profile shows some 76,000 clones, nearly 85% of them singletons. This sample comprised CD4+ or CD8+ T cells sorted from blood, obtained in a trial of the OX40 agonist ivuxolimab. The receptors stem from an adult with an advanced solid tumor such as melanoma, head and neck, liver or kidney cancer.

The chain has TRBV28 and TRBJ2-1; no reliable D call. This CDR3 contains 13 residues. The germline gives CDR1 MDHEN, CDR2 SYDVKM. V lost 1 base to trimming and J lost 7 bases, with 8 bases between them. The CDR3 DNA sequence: TGTGCCAGCAGTTTATACCAGACTAATGAGCAGTTCTTC. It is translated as CASSLYQTNEQFF.

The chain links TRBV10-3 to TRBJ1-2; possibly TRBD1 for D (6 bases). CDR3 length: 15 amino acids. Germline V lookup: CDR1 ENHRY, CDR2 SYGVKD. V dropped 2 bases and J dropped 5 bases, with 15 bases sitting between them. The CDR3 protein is CAISEGPGAGYGYTF. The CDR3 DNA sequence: TGTGCCATCAGTGAGGGCCCGGGGGCAGGGTATGGCTACACCTTC.

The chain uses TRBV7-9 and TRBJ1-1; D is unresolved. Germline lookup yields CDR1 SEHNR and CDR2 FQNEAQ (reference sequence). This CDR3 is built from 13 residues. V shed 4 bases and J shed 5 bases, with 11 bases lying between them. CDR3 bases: TGTGCCAGCAGCTCCTATTCTGGGACTGAAGCTTTCTTT. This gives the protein CASSSYSGTEAFF.

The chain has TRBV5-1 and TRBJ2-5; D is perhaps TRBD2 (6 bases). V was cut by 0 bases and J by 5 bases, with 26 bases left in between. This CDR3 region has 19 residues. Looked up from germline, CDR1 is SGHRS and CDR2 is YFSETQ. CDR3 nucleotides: TGCGCCAGCAGCTTGGCCGTGGGGGGAGCGAGGGTTTCGGCGGAGACCCAGTACTTC. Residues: CASSLAVGGARVSAETQYF. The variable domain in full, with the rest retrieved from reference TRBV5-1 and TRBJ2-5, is KAGVTQTPRYLIKTRGQQVTLSCSPISGHRSVSWYQQTPGQGLQFLFEYFSETQRNKGNFPGRFSGRQFSNSRSEMNVSTLELGDSALYLCASSLAVGGARVSAETQYFGPGTRLLVL.

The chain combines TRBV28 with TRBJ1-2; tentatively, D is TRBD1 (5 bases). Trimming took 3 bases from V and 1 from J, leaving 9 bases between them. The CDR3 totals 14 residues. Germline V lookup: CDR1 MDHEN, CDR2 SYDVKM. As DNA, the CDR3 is TGTGCCAGCAGTTTTTCCGGGGGTAACTATGGCTACACCTTC. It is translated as CASSFSGGNYGYTF.

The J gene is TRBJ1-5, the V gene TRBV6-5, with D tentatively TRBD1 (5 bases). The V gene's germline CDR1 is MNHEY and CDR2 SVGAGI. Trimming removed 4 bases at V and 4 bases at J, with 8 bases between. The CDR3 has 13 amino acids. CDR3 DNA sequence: TGTGCCAGCAGTTTGGGACCAAATCAGCCCCAGCATTTT. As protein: CASSLGPNQPQHF.

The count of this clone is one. The CDR3 region has the DNA TGTGCCATCAGCAGCTCTGGAAACACCATATATTTT. Protein sequence: CAISSSGNTIYF. The chain combines TRBV10-3 with TRBJ1-3; D unresolved. CDR1 ENHRY and CDR2 SYGVKD come from the germline V gene. The ends were cut back, 6 bases at V and 0 bases at J, with 3 bases in the middle. This CDR3 has 12 residues.

The DNA for the CDR3 is TGTGCCAGCAGCTACACAGGGGGCGCCGACTATGGCTACACCTTC. Translation gives CASSYTGGADYGYTF. J is TRBJ1-2 and V is TRBV7-2; 9 nucleotides line up with TRBD1. CDR1 SGHTA and CDR2 FQGNSA come from the germline V gene. The J segment lost 3 bases and the V segment lost 4 bases, leaving 6 bases of the junction unmatched. The CDR3 runs 15 residues.

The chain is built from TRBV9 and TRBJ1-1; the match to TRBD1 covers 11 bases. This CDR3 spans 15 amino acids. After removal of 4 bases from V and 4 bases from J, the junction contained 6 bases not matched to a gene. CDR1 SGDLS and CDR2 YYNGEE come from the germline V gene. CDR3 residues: CASSPGQGAGTEAFF. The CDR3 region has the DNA TGTGCCAGCAGCCCAGGACAGGGGGCTGGCACTGAAGCTTTCTTT.

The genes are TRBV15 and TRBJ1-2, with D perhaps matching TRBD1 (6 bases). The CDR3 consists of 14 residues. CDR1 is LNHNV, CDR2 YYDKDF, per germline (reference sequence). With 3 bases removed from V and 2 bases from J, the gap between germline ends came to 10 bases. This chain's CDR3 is CATSRRGGNYGYTF. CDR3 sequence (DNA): TGTGCCACCAGCAGGAGGGGGGGGAACTATGGCTACACCTTC.

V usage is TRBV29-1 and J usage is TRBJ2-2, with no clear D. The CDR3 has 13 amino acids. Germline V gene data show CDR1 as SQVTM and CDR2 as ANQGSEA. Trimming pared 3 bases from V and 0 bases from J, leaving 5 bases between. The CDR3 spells CSVENTNTGELFF. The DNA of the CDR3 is TGCAGCGTTGAGAATACGAACACCGGGGAGCTGTTTTTT.

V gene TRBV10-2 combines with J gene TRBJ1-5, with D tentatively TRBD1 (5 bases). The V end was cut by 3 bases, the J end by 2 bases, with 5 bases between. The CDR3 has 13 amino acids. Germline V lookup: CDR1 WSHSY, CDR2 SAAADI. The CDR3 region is CASSEQGNQPQHF. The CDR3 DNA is TGCGCCAGCAGTGAACAGGGCAATCAGCCCCAGCATTTT.

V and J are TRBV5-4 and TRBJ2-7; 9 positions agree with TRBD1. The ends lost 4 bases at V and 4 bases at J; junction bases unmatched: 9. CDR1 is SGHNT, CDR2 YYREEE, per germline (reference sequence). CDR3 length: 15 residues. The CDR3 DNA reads TGTGCCAGCAGCCCCGGGGACAGGGCATCGTACGAGCAGTACTTC. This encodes CASSPGDRASYEQYF.

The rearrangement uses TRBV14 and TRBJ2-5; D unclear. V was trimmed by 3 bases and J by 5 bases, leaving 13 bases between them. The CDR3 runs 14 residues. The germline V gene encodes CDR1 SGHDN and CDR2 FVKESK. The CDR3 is CASSQRPDRETQYF. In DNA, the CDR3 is TGTGCCAGCAGCCAGCGACCGGACCGGGAGACCCAGTACTTC.

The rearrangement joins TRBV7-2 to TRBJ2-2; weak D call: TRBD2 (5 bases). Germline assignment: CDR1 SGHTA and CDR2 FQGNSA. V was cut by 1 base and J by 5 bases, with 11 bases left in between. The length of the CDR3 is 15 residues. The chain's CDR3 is CASSLGLARTGELFF. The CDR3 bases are TGTGCCAGCAGCTTAGGCCTAGCAAGGACCGGGGAGCTGTTTTTT.

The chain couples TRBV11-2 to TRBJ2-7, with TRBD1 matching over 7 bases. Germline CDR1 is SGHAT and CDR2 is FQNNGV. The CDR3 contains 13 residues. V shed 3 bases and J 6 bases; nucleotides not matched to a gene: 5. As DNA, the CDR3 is TGTGCCAGCAGCTTCGACAGGGTTCGCGAGCAGTACTTC. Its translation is CASSFDRVREQYF. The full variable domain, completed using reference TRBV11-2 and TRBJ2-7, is EAGVAQSPRYKIIEKRQSVAFWCNPISGHATLYWYQQILGQGPKLLIQFQNNGVVDDSQLPKDRFSAERLKGVDSTLKIQPAKLEDSAVYLCASSFDRVREQYFGPGTRLTVT.

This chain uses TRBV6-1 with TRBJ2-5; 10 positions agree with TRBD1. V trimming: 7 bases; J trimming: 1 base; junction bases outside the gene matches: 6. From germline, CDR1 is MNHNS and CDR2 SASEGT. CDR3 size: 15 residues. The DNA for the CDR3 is TGTGCCAGCACCAGGGGACAGGGGTCCCAAGAGACCCAGTACTTC. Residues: CASTRGQGSQETQYF.

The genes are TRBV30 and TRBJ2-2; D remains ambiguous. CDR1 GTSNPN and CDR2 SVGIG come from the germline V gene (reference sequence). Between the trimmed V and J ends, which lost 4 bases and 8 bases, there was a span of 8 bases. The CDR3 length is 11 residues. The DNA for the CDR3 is TGTGCCTGGAACCAAGAGGGGGAGCTGTTTTTT. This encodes CAWNQEGELFF.

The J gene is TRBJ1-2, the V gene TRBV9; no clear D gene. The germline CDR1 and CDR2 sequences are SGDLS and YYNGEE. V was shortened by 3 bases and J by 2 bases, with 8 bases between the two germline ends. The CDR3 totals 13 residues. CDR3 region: CASSEHQNYGYTF. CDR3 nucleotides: TGTGCCAGCAGCGAACACCAAAACTATGGCTACACCTTC.

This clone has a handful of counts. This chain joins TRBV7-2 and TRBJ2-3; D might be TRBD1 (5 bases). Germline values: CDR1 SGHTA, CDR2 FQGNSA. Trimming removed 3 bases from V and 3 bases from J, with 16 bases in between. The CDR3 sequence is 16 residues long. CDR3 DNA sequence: TGTGCCAGCAGCTTCGCCCGGGCCCCAGGGACAGATACGCAGTATTTT. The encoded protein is CASSFARAPGTDTQYF.

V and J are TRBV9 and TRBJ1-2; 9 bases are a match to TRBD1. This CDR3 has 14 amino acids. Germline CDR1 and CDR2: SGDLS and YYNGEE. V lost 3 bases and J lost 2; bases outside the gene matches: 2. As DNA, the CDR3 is TGTGCCAGCAGCGGGGGACAGGGAAACTATGGCTACACCTTC. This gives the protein CASSGGQGNYGYTF. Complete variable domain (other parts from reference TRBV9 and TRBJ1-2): DSGVTQTPKHLITATGQRVTLRCSPRSGDLSVYWYQQSLDQGLQFLIQYYNGEERAKGNILERFSAQQFPDLHSELNLSSLELGDSALYFCASSGGQGNYGYTFGSGTRLTVV.

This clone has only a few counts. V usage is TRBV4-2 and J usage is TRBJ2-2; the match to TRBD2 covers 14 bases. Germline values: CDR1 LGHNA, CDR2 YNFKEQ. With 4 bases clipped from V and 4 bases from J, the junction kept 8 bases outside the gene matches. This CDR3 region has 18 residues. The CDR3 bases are TGTGCCAGCAGCCCCGGGACTAGCGGGAGAGGGGCCACCGGGGAGCTGTTTTTT. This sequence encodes CASSPGTSGRGATGELFF.

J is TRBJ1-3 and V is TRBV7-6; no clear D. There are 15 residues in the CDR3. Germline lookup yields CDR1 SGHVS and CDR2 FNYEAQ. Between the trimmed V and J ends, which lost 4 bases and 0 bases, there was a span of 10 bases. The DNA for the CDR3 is TGTGCCAGCAGCTCACGTGAGTCCTCTGGAAACACCATATATTTT. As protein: CASSSRESSGNTIYF.

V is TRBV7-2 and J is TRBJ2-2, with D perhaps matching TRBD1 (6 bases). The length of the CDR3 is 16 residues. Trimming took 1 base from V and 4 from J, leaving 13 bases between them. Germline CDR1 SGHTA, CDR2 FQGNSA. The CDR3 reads CASSLGRRGSTGELFF. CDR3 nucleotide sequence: TGTGCCAGCAGCTTAGGTCGCAGGGGCAGCACCGGGGAGCTGTTTTTT. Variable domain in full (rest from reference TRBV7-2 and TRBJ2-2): GAGVSQSPSNKVTEKGKDVELRCDPISGHTALYWYRQSLGQGLEFLIYFQGNSAPDKSGLPSDRFSAERTGGSVSTLTIQRTQQEDSAVYLCASSLGRRGSTGELFFGEGSRLTVL.

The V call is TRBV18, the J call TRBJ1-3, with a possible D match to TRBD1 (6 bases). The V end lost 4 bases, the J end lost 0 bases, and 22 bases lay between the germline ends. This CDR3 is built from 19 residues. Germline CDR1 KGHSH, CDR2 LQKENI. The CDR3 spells CASSLGGAGTRVSGNTIYF. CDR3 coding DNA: TGTGCCAGCTCACTAGGGGGAGCCGGGACACGAGTCTCTGGAAACACCATATATTTT.

The CDR3 here is CASSQDRGTDTQYF. The CDR3 bases are TGTGCCAGCAGTCAAGACAGAGGCACAGATACGCAGTATTTT. V usage is TRBV6-5 and J usage is TRBJ2-3, with D possibly TRBD1 on 5 matching bases. The CDR3 runs to 14 residues. Trimming cost V 5 bases and J 1 base, with 10 bases left between them. Germline CDR1 reads MNHEY; CDR2 reads SVGAGI.

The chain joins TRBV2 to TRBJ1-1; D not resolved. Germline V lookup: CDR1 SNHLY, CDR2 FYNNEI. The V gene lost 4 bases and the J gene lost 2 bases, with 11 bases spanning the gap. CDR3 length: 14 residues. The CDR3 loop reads CASSVERGNTEAFF. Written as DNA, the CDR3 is TGTGCCAGCAGTGTCGAGCGGGGAAACACTGAAGCTTTCTTT.